This passage covers 7 T cell receptor beta chains from one sample sequenced in a study of PD-L1 blockade in urothelial cancer. Profiled with immunoSEQ multiplex PCR; TCRdb holds only in-frame clones, not every one. Among some 110,000 clones listed, approximately 89% were seen once. Time point specified: peripheral blood 6 weeks after treatment start. The material sequenced was PBMCs, taken around atezolizumab (anti-PD-L1) treatment. Receptors originate from a man in his sixties with urothelial cancer.

The chain uses TRBV5-1 and TRBJ2-1; 9 positions agree with TRBD2. The CDR3 is made up of 14 amino acids. J lost 7 bases, V lost 1 base, and 3 bases had no gene match. CDR1 is SGHRS, CDR2 YFSETQ, per germline. CDR3 sequence (DNA): TGCGCCAGCAGCTTGTGGACTAGCGCGAATGAGCAGTTCTTC. Its translation: CASSLWTSANEQFF.

The chain carries TRBV6-5 and TRBJ1-2, with TRBD1 identical over 9 bases. CDR1 and CDR2 from the germline V gene are MNHEY and SVGAGI. V lost 4 bases and J lost 1; bases outside the gene matches: 4. This CDR3 is 15 amino acids long. CDR3 nucleotides: TGTGCCAGCAGTTCCGACAGGGGGAATAACTATGGCTACACCTTC. Its protein product is CASSSDRGNNYGYTF.

V gene TRBV23-1 combines with J gene TRBJ1-2; D possibly corresponds to TRBD1 (5 bases). TRBV23-1 is classed as an ORF, of uncertain function. Trimming cost V 6 bases and J 1 base, with 18 bases left between them. This CDR3 contains 16 residues. The CDR3 sequence is CASSPVTQGGNYGYTF. In nucleotides, the CDR3 is TGCGCCAGCAGCCCCGTAACCCAGGGCGGTAACTATGGCTACACCTTC.

CDR3 bases: TGCGCCAGCAGCTTCGGGGGAGGGGCTGATGTGCAGTTCTTC. This gives the protein CASSFGGGADVQFF. This chain links TRBV5-1 with TRBJ2-1; 7 nucleotides align to TRBD2. The germline gives CDR1 SGHRS, CDR2 YFSETQ. The J segment lost 12 bases and the V segment lost 2 bases, leaving 11 bases of the junction unmatched. This CDR3 region has 14 residues.

This chain links TRBV6-5 with TRBJ1-5; D call uncertain. This CDR3 is built from 12 residues. CDR1 and CDR2 from the germline V gene are MNHEY and SVGAGI. V was pared by 4 bases and J by 3 bases, with 4 bases between. The CDR3 DNA is TGTGCCAGCAGTTCCATCAATCAGCCCCAGCATTTT. It yields the protein CASSSINQPQHF.

This chain links TRBV13 with TRBJ1-2, with D tentatively TRBD1 (5 bases). The germline CDR1 and CDR2 sequences are PRHDT and FYEKMQ (reference sequence). V lost 5 bases and J lost 8, with 18 bases in between. The CDR3 totals 14 residues. In DNA, the CDR3 is TGTGCCAGCAGCGCGGCTCAGGGTGTGGGCGGCTACACCTTC. Its protein product is CASSAAQGVGGYTF.

The chain is built from TRBV7-2 and TRBJ2-7; maybe TRBD1 (6 bases). Germline loops: CDR1 SGHTA, CDR2 FQGNSA. V gave up 4 bases and J gave up 6 bases, with 19 bases separating them. The CDR3 length is 15 residues. CDR3 loop: CASSSQQGLITEQYF. CDR3 nucleotide sequence: TGTGCCAGCAGCTCGCAACAGGGCCTAATCACCGAGCAGTACTTC.